A selection of T cell receptor beta chains follows, all from one sample in a study of blood T cells in healthy people across ages. A single record per CDR3 protein comes from TCRdb applying MiXCR to the 5' RACE reads. The sample contains over 1,200,000 distinct CDR3 sequences, almost 60% of which appear only once. The sequencing sample was made of blood. The receptor set was obtained from a young man in good health. Each CDR3 is given with its conserved first and last residue. D genes are given only for firm matches. A row's size may be missing; if present it is once, few, many or a size class.

d_gene	abundance	j_gene	v_gene	CDR3nt	CDR3aa
-	-	TRBJ1-1	TRBV2	TGTGCCAGCAGTGAAACTGATGAGAGGGTTGGAGCTTTCTTT	CASSETDERVGAFF
-	once	TRBJ2-7	TRBV2	TGTGCCAGCAGTGAAGCGCGATTGGGGGACGAGCAGTACTTC	CASSEARLGDEQYF
-	-	TRBJ1-2	TRBV5-1	TGCGCCAGCAGCTTGAAGGGATCGGGCTACACCTTC	CASSLKGSGYTF
-	-	TRBJ1-1	TRBV10-3	TGTGCCATCAGGAGTCATGAGAACACTGAAGCTTTCTTT	CAIRSHENTEAFF
-	-	TRBJ2-3	TRBV7-2	TGTGCCAGCAGCTTAGTTAGTCGCAGGGGGGCCGGAGCAGATACGCAGTATTTT	CASSLVSRRGAGADTQYF
-	-	TRBJ1-1	TRBV29-1	TGCAGCGTTCCCCGACAGGAAGTAGATATTGAAGCTTTCTTT	CSVPRQEVDIEAFF
-	-	TRBJ1-4	TRBV18	TGTGCCAGCTCACCTTCGGGACACCGTAATGAAAAACTGTTTTTT	CASSPSGHRNEKLFF
-	-	TRBJ1-5	TRBV6-6	TGTGCCAGCAGTTACAACCGGCGGGGTCGGGGAGAGCCCCAGCATTTT	CASSYNRRGRGEPQHF
-	-	TRBJ2-3	TRBV29-1	TGCAGCGTTGAATCCAGGCCCTCTAGCACAGATACGCAGTATTTT	CSVESRPSSTDTQYF
-	-	TRBJ2-3	TRBV20-1	TGCAGTGCTAGGACGACCCGGAGCACAGATACGCAGTATTTT	CSARTTRSTDTQYF
TRBD1	-	TRBJ2-6	TRBV2	TGTGCCAGCGATTACGGCGGGAAACAGGGGGTTGGGGCCAACGTCCTGACTTTC	CASDYGGKQGVGANVLTF
-	-	TRBJ1-5	TRBV10-3	TGTGCCATCAGTGAAACTGAGGACAGCCCTCTAGGGCCCCAGCATTTT	CAISETEDSPLGPQHF
-	-	TRBJ1-1	TRBV29-1	TGCAGCGTGGTTAACTTGAACACTGAAGCTTTCTTT	CSVVNLNTEAFF
TRBD1	-	TRBJ2-5	TRBV6-2/TRBV6-3	TGTGCCAGCAGCCCGGTCGGGTTCCCCGGACAGGAGGAAGAGACCCAGTACTTC	CASSPVGFPGQEEETQYF
-	many	TRBJ2-3	TRBV29-1	TGCAGCGTTGGGGACCCTAGCACAGATACGCAGTATTTT	CSVGDPSTDTQYF
-	-	TRBJ2-7	TRBV6-5	TGTGCCAGCAGTTACTCAACCGGGACCTACTACGAGCAGTACTTC	CASSYSTGTYYEQYF
TRBD1	-	TRBJ1-2	TRBV7-2	TGTGCCAGCAACCCCCCTGGCAGGGGGAACTATGGCTACACCTTC	CASNPPGRGNYGYTF
-	-	TRBJ2-1	TRBV27	TGTGCCAGCAGAACCTTGACACTAACCCTTAATGAGCAGTTCTTC	CASRTLTLTLNEQFF
-	few	TRBJ1-1	TRBV4-1	TGCGCCAGCAGCTGGTTCCAGGGACCGAACACTGAAGCTTTCTTT	CASSWFQGPNTEAFF
-	-	TRBJ1-1	TRBV7-2	TGTGCCAGCAGCTTGGGACACAGCATGAACACTGAAGCTTTCTTT	CASSLGHSMNTEAFF
-	few	TRBJ2-7	TRBV10-1	TGCGCCAGCGGGGAGAGTTACTACGAGCAGTACTTC	CASGESYYEQYF
TRBD2	-	TRBJ2-3	TRBV4-1	TGCGCCAGCAGCCAAGTTGGAGGGACTAGCGGAGTTCCAGATACGCAGTATTTT	CASSQVGGTSGVPDTQYF
-	few	TRBJ2-3	TRBV20-1	TGCAGTGCTAGATCCTCCAGGGAAGTAAGAGATACGCAGTATTTT	CSARSSREVRDTQYF
-	once	TRBJ2-4	TRBV4-3	TGCGCCAGCAGCCAAGAGAGGATACAGACCCCAAACATTCAGTACTTC	CASSQERIQTPNIQYF
-	-	TRBJ2-4	TRBV7-9	TGTGCCAGCAGCAAGCACGTCAAAAACATTCAGTACTTC	CASSKHVKNIQYF
TRBD2	-	TRBJ2-1	TRBV10-3	TGTGCCATCAGTGCCACACCGGGACTAGAATACAATGAGCAGTTCTTC	CAISATPGLEYNEQFF
-	once	TRBJ1-6	TRBV7-2	TGTGCCAGCAGCTTAGGGGCAGGGAATCATTCACCCCTCCACTTT	CASSLGAGNHSPLHF
-	-	TRBJ2-7	TRBV7-9	TGTGCCAGCAGCTTACAGGCGGGTGTCTACGAGCAGTACTTC	CASSLQAGVYEQYF
TRBD1	few	TRBJ1-1	TRBV10-3	TGTGCCATCAGTCCCGGGACAGGGATGAACACTGAAGCTTTCTTT	CAISPGTGMNTEAFF
TRBD2	few	TRBJ2-5	TRBV4-2	TGTGCCAGCAGCCAAGAGGAGCGGGGGGTTGAGACCCAGTACTTC	CASSQEERGVETQYF
-	few	TRBJ2-4	TRBV2	TGTGCCAGCCGAAAAGACCGGAACATTCAGTACTTC	CASRKDRNIQYF
-	-	TRBJ1-1	TRBV25-1	TGTGCCAGCAGTGATCTGGGGGCGCCGGGGGCTTTCTTT	CASSDLGAPGAFF
TRBD2	-	TRBJ2-1	TRBV12-3/TRBV12-4	TGTGCCAGCAGGATAGCGGGGGGGCCTCCTGAGCAGTTCTTC	CASRIAGGPPEQFF
TRBD2	-	TRBJ2-3	TRBV18	TGTGCCAGCTCACCACCGGCTAGCGGGCACGTTAGCACAGATACGCAGTATTTT	CASSPPASGHVSTDTQYF
TRBD2	-	TRBJ2-5	TRBV5-1	TGCGCCAGCAGCCGACTAGCGGGAAAGGAGACCCAGTACTTC	CASSRLAGKETQYF
-	-	TRBJ1-1	TRBV5-1	TGCGCCAGCAGCTTGGAGAGGCGCGGAGAAGCTTTCTTT	CASSLERRGEAFF
-	-	TRBJ2-3	TRBV7-2	TGTGCCAGCAGCTTACTCTCCGGGACCCTGTCAGATACGCAGTATTTT	CASSLLSGTLSDTQYF
TRBD1	-	TRBJ2-6	TRBV24-1	TGTGCCACCAGTGATTCCGGACAGGGGGGTTCTGGGGCCAACGTCCTGACTTTC	CATSDSGQGGSGANVLTF
-	once	TRBJ2-1	TRBV20-1	TGCAGCGCCGGAGATGCAGGACTTACCTACAATGAGCAGTTCTTC	CSAGDAGLTYNEQFF
-	-	TRBJ2-1	TRBV20-1	TGCAGTGCTGCTATCCACAATGAGCAGTTCTTC	CSAAIHNEQFF
TRBD1	-	TRBJ2-5	TRBV27	TGTGCCAGCAGTTTATTTCCGACAGGGCCCGAGACCCAGTACTTC	CASSLFPTGPETQYF
-	-	TRBJ2-7	TRBV27	TGTGCCAGCAGTTGGCGGGACCAAACCTACGAGCAGTACTTC	CASSWRDQTYEQYF
-	-	TRBJ2-6	TRBV4-1	-	CASSQVGTGANVLSF
-	-	TRBJ2-3	TRBV4-1	TGTGCCAGCAGCTCCTGGAACACAGATACGCAGTATTTT	CASSSWNTDTQYF